The subject of this entry is one TCR beta chain. The data belong to a study of monozygotic twins with inflammatory bowel disease. TCRdb re-called the 5' RACE reads; every CDR3 protein appears as one record, without DNA. This listing includes approximately 330,000 distinct CDR3 sequences. This clonotype originated in a human donor with ulcerative colitis or Crohn's disease, or a healthy co-twin of an affected twin (not recorded which). The sequenced sample consisted of blood.

CDR3 in amino acids: CASSPTSGIRNTEAFF. The rearrangement uses TRBV5-1 and TRBJ1-1; lacking DNA, the TRBD1 call made by TCRdb goes unchecked. There are 16 residues in the CDR3. Germline V gives CDR1 SGHRS, CDR2 YFSETQ.